Shown below are 25 T cell receptor beta chains from a single sample sequenced in a study of blood T cells in healthy people across ages. Together with a sample-barcoded 5' primer, a J-beta primer mix was included in a second PCR lasting roughly 6 to 12 cycles. TCRdb re-called the 5' RACE reads through MiXCR, storing one row per CDR3 protein. The sample has 2 million or so distinct CDR3 sequences; about 49% are singletons. What was sequenced was blood. These receptors came from a woman aged 40-49 years in good health.

The V call is TRBV14, the J call TRBJ2-4; D tentatively fits TRBD1 or TRBD2 (5 bases each). The DNA matches TRBJ2-7 better at its end, which makes the J call doubtful. CDR1 is SGHDN, CDR2 FVKESK, per germline. CDR3 length equals 15 residues. The CDR3 nucleotides read TGTGCCAGCAGCCCCACTAGAGGGGCGAGCAACGAGCAGTACTTC. Protein: CASSPTRGASNEQYF.

The chain uses TRBV12-3 or TRBV12-4 and TRBJ2-3; the D gene could be TRBD1 or TRBD2 (5 bases each). The V and J ends lost 10 bases and 4 bases respectively, with 18 bases between them. The CDR3 length is 14 residues. For the CDR3, the DNA is TGTGCCACCAGCCAGAAGGGGAGAGCAGATACGCAGTATTTT. It specifies CATSQKGRADTQYF.

As concerns this clonotype: This may come from a read error, since a much larger clone is one base off. This chain uses TRBV6-5 with TRBJ2-3; D is unresolved. V was cut by 6 bases and J by 4 bases, with 8 bases left in between. This CDR3 region has 12 residues. In germline, CDR1 is MNHEY, CDR2 SVGAGI. Here the CDR3 reads CASRSTADTQYF. CDR3 sequence (DNA): TGTGCCAGCAGGTCGACGGCAGATACGCAGTATTTT.

The J gene is TRBJ1-2, the V gene TRBV6-2 or TRBV6-3; 8 nucleotides line up with TRBD1. The ends lost 2 bases at V and 3 bases at J; junction bases unmatched: 5. Germline V gives CDR1 MNHEY, CDR2 SVGEGT. CDR3 length: 15 residues. The CDR3 DNA follows: TGTGCCAGCAGTTACGTCGGACAGGGAGACTATGGCTACACCTTC. It yields the protein CASSYVGQGDYGYTF.

The chain links TRBV7-2 to TRBJ1-2, with 10 bases identical to TRBD1. V dropped 6 bases and J dropped 7; count of bases not matched to a gene: 11. In germline, CDR1 is SGHTA, CDR2 FQGNSA. The CDR3 covers 15 residues. CDR3: CASRAGGQGGGGYTF. The CDR3 coding sequence is TGTGCCAGCAGGGCCGGCGGACAGGGGGGTGGTGGCTACACCTTC.

The chain joins TRBV12-5 to TRBJ2-1; D is undetermined. Germline V gene sequence: CDR1 LGHNT, CDR2 FRNRAP. This CDR3 comprises 12 residues. V was shortened by 6 bases and J by 8 bases, with 11 bases between the two germline ends. The CDR3 bases are TGTGCTAGTGGAAACCTCCCCCATGAGCAGTTCTTC. Its protein is CASGNLPHEQFF.

This clonotype was detected a few times. V gene TRBV20-1 combines with J gene TRBJ2-3, with D possibly TRBD2 on 6 matching bases. The germline CDR1 and CDR2 sequences are DFQATT and SNEGSKA (reference sequence). The CDR3 covers 14 residues. The V and J ends lost 6 bases and 3 bases respectively, with 16 bases between them. CDR3 bases: TGCAGTGCGTCGATAGCGGTATCTACAGATACGCAGTATTTT. Amino acid sequence: CSASIAVSTDTQYF.

The chain carries TRBV9 and TRBJ2-1; 11 bases are a match to TRBD2. With V trimmed by 0 bases and J by 9 bases, 5 bases remained unmatched. The CDR3 sequence is 15 residues long. Per germline, CDR1 SGDLS and CDR2 YYNGEE. The CDR3: CASSVETSGVGEQFF. The DNA for the CDR3 is TGTGCCAGCAGCGTAGAGACTAGCGGGGTTGGTGAGCAGTTCTTC. Full variable domain (remainder filled in from reference TRBV9 and TRBJ2-1): DSGVTQTPKHLITATGQRVTLRCSPRSGDLSVYWYQQSLDQGLQFLIQYYNGEERAKGNILERFSAQQFPDLHSELNLSSLELGDSALYFCASSVETSGVGEQFFGPGTRLTVL.

The V and J genes are TRBV13 and TRBJ2-1; D gene uncertain. V was cut by 6 bases and J by 8 bases, with 26 bases left in between. This CDR3 has 17 residues. The germline V gene encodes CDR1 PRHDT and CDR2 FYEKMQ (reference sequence). CDR3 amino acids: CASSLLSGPRKVHEQFF. CDR3 in DNA: TGTGCCAGCAGTCTTCTTTCCGGACCCCGGAAAGTCCATGAGCAGTTCTTC.

The V call is TRBV4-3, the J call TRBJ2-7; D is unresolved. This CDR3 region has 13 residues. V lost 8 bases to trimming and J lost 3 bases, with 14 bases between them. Per the germline V gene, CDR1 is LGHNA and CDR2 is YSLEER. CDR3 DNA: TGCGCCAGCGTCCTGACCGCCCTCTACGAGCAGTACTTC. It encodes CASVLTALYEQYF.

In regard to this clonotype: At one end, the junction sequence differs from germline, possibly due to a read error. V and J are TRBV28 and TRBJ2-5; 7 nucleotides match TRBD1. CDR1 MDHEN and CDR2 SYDVKM come from the germline V gene. The CDR3 totals 15 residues. The CDR3 sequence is CVSSRGGTPGGEQYF. CDR3 DNA sequence: TGTGTCAGCAGTCGAGGGGGCACCCCAGGAGGAGAGCAGTACTTC.

The V and J genes are TRBV7-2 and TRBJ2-1, with D perhaps TRBD1 or TRBD2 (6 bases each). V dropped 5 bases and J dropped 4 bases, with 18 bases sitting between them. The CDR3 extends over 16 amino acids. Germline V lookup: CDR1 SGHTA, CDR2 FQGNSA. The CDR3 nucleotides are TGTGCCAGCAGCCCTCGTCCGGGGGCTTCTTACAATGAGCAGTTCTTC. Translation gives CASSPRPGASYNEQFF.

This clonotype was seen just once. The rearrangement links TRBV19 to TRBJ1-5, with unresolved D. Trimming pared 6 bases from V and 11 bases from J, leaving 11 bases between. The CDR3 sequence is 11 residues long. The V gene's germline CDR1 is LNHDA and CDR2 SQIVND (reference sequence). The CDR3 bases are TGTGCCAGTAGCCCTCCCCCGACCCAGCATTTT. Its protein product is CASSPPPTQHF.

The chain links TRBV24-1 to TRBJ2-3; TRBD2 agrees at 13 bases. Germline V gene lookup returns CDR1 KGHDR and CDR2 SFDVKD. The CDR3 sequence is 15 residues long. V was clipped by 7 bases and J by 1 base; unmatched bases: 1. CDR3 nucleotide sequence: TGTGCCACCAGCGGACTAGCGGGGGGCACAGATACGCAGTATTTT. Translating it yields CATSGLAGGTDTQYF.

This clonotype appeared a few times. The gene calls are TRBV4-1 and TRBJ2-1; the D is unclear. Germline values: CDR1 MGHRA, CDR2 YSYEKL. The CDR3 has 16 amino acids. V gave up 3 bases and J gave up 6 bases, with 18 bases separating them. The CDR3 coding sequence is TGCGCCAGCAGCCACGTGGTGGTACGGACCCGCAATGAGCAGTTCTTC. It is translated as CASSHVVVRTRNEQFF.

The chain has TRBV20-1 and TRBJ2-1; the match to TRBD2 covers 9 bases. Germline-derived CDR1 and CDR2 are DFQATT and SNEGSKA (reference sequence). The V and J ends lost 3 bases and 6 bases, in that order; junction bases with no gene match: 6. This CDR3 is 14 amino acids long. The CDR3 DNA follows: TGCAGTGCTAGCCCCCGCGGGGGGGTCAATGAGCAGTTCTTC. It translates to CSASPRGGVNEQFF.

This clonotype has just a few counts. The gene calls are TRBV5-1 and TRBJ1-2, with TRBD1 as a possible D gene (5 bases). Germline V lookup: CDR1 SGHRS, CDR2 YFSETQ. The CDR3 length is 14 residues. V was trimmed by 2 bases and J by 3 bases, leaving 11 bases between them. The CDR3 DNA reads as TGCGCCAGCAGCTTTGGGACGGATTACTATGGCTACACCTTC. Residues: CASSFGTDYYGYTF.

The chain carries TRBV5-1 and TRBJ2-2, with 7 bases that match TRBD1. The trim removed 0 bases at V and 4 bases at J, leaving 3 bases unmatched. There are 15 residues in the CDR3. The germline gives CDR1 SGHRS, CDR2 YFSETQ. The CDR3 DNA is TGCGCCAGCAGCTTGGTCGGGGACAGCACCGGGGAGCTGTTTTTT. Its translation is CASSLVGDSTGELFF. Combining the CDR3 with reference TRBV5-1 and TRBJ2-2 gives the whole variable domain KAGVTQTPRYLIKTRGQQVTLSCSPISGHRSVSWYQQTPGQGLQFLFEYFSETQRNKGNFPGRFSGRQFSNSRSEMNVSTLELGDSALYLCASSLVGDSTGELFFGEGSRLTVL.

The V call is TRBV4-3, the J call TRBJ2-5; 8 nucleotides agree with TRBD1. With V trimmed by 3 bases and J by 5 bases, 5 bases remained unmatched. There are 14 residues in the CDR3. Germline CDR1 reads LGHNA; CDR2 reads YSLEER. The CDR3 is CASSHNTGGETQYF. The CDR3 bases are TGCGCCAGCAGCCACAATACAGGGGGGGAGACCCAGTACTTC.

This clonotype was found a few times. The V gene is TRBV4-2, the J gene TRBJ2-5; tentatively, D is TRBD1 (8 bases). The CDR3 is 15 residues long. Germline V lookup: CDR1 LGHNA, CDR2 YNFKEQ. The V end lost 0 bases, the J end lost 6 bases, and 14 bases lay between the germline ends. CDR3 sequence: CASSQDQQGGKTQYF. CDR3 nucleotides: TGTGCCAGCAGCCAAGATCAACAGGGGGGGAAGACCCAGTACTTC.

A few counts support this clonotype. The chain carries TRBV2 and TRBJ1-2; 9 positions agree with TRBD1. Germline V gene lookup returns CDR1 SNHLY and CDR2 FYNNEI. Germline trimming cut 4 bases from V and 4 bases from J; bases unmatched to any gene: 1. The CDR3 totals 13 residues. The CDR3 region is CASSGQGGYGYTF. In nucleotides, the CDR3 is TGTGCCAGCAGTGGACAGGGGGGCTATGGCTACACCTTC. Filled out from reference TRBV2 and TRBJ1-2, the complete variable domain reads EPEVTQTPSHQVTQMGQEVILRCVPISNHLYFYWYRQILGQKVEFLVSFYNNEISEKSEIFDDQFSVERPDGSNFTLKIRSTKLEDSAMYFCASSGQGGYGYTFGSGTRLTVV.

CDR3 sequence (DNA): TGCAGTGCTAGAGCGGCAGGAACCTACGAGCAGTACTTC. Translation: CSARAAGTYEQYF. The V and J genes are TRBV20-1 and TRBJ2-7; D remains unclear. V lost 1 base to trimming and J lost 2 bases, with 9 bases between them. Per the germline V gene, CDR1 is DFQATT and CDR2 is SNEGSKA (reference sequence). The CDR3 sequence is 13 residues long.

Turning to this clonotype: This CDR3 fails to terminate in the conserved phenylalanine or tryptophan, so it likely reflects a read error. The chain recombines TRBV20-1 with TRBJ2-3; D is unclear. The CDR3 has 13 residues. The germline V gene has CDR1 DFQATT and CDR2 SNEGSKA (reference sequence). V gave up 8 bases and J gave up 0 bases, with 12 bases separating them. CDR3 protein: CSPHIPSTDTQYI. DNA of the CDR3: TGCAGTCCCCACATACCAAGCACAGATACGCAGTATATT.

The CDR3 DNA is TGTGCCAGTAGTCTCGGACTAGCGGGGGGCCAAAGCTCCTACGAGCAGTACTTC. Its protein product is CASSLGLAGGQSSYEQYF. This sequence joins TRBV19 and TRBJ2-7; TRBD2 matches at 14 bases. The germline gives CDR1 LNHDA, CDR2 SQIVND (reference sequence). V trimming: 5 bases; J trimming: 0 bases; junction bases outside the gene matches: 9. This CDR3 is built from 18 residues.

This clonotype was detected only a few times. The chain employs TRBV6-6 and TRBJ1-2; D unresolved. The CDR3 covers 14 residues. V was shortened by 6 bases and J by 6 bases, with 17 bases between the two germline ends. Germline loops: CDR1 MNHNY, CDR2 SVGAGI (reference sequence). This CDR3 is CASSNGDGRHGYTF. CDR3 nucleotides: TGTGCCAGCAGCAACGGCGACGGAAGACATGGCTACACCTTC.